Listed below are T cell receptor beta chains from one sample, sequenced in a study of shared clonotypes between healthy human individuals. Sequencing used immunoSEQ multiplex PCR; TCRdb keeps in-frame clones, though not all of them. Of a few million clones detected, 93% appear once; the ten largest clones hold 0.39%. Sequenced sample: naive CD4+ T cells from PBMCs. Receptors were obtained from a man between 18 and 29 years old in good health. Some clones in this sample may be carry-over from other donors' samples. CDR3s include the opening cysteine and the closing phenylalanine or tryptophan.

CDR3 protein	J gene	V gene
CASSLAAGGTYEQYF	TRBJ2-7	TRBV11-2
CASSQVSQPLGGVYGYTF	TRBJ1-2	TRBV4-2
CSVEPGHLMNTEAFF	TRBJ1-1	TRBV29-1
CASNLTTEGYLEFF	TRBJ2-1	TRBV12-2
CASSIELGSGNTIYF	TRBJ1-3	TRBV19
CASSFGGRQETQYF	TRBJ2-5	TRBV11-1
CASSQHAAGGTDTQYF	TRBJ2-3	TRBV4-1
CASSLLSGGIGEQYF	TRBJ2-7	TRBV7-2
CASKDREGQPQHF	TRBJ1-5	TRBV6-1
CASSYQTGSYGYTF	TRBJ1-2	TRBV6-5
CASRRTGDAYYEQYF	TRBJ2-7	TRBV6-5
CASSGTEVYRNTIYF	TRBJ1-3	TRBV28
CATSRGLAGAYNEQFF	TRBJ2-1	TRBV15
CAWSGPGETQYF	TRBJ2-5	TRBV30
CASRPVRGEGTGELFF	TRBJ2-2	TRBV5-1
CASSLPGTEETQYF	TRBJ2-5	TRBV18
CASSGVGEYNEQFF	TRBJ2-1	TRBV7-2
CAIGSGTFYEQYF	TRBJ2-7	TRBV10-3
CASKLSSGRSPGNEQFF	TRBJ2-1	TRBV28
CASSEALEGSTDTQYF	TRBJ2-3	TRBV2
CASSPGDYSGNTIYF	TRBJ1-3	TRBV9
CASSQDRPQRSYGYTF	TRBJ1-2	TRBV4-2
CASSTGTTSQETQYF	TRBJ2-5	TRBV19